This T cell receptor (beta chain) was documented in a study of T cell responses to AZD1222 COVID-19 vaccine. Overall study findings and caveats: Spike-wide vaccine-associated CD4 TCRs dominated at 160-218 and 743-854. Repertoires were obtained solely post-peak T cell response.

With regard to this clone: Its antigen remains unknown.

Sequencing used immunoSEQ multiplex PCR; TCRdb keeps in-frame clones, though not all of them. There are roughly 170,000 clones in the sample; around 94% occur only once, and roughly 1.7% lies in the top ten. CDR1 and CDR2 (germline): MDHEN, SYDVKM. The germline V and J ends were trimmed by 5 bases and 0 bases, with 17 bases remaining between them. The CDR3 spans 17 residues. The sequence was obtained from an adult who received the AZD1222 COVID-19 vaccine. This chain connects TRBV28 to TRBJ2-1; D remains ambiguous. The sequences come from peripheral blood, collected 28 days after the second AZD1222 dose. In nucleotides, the CDR3 is TGTGCCAGCAGTCCCCCAGGTGACCTTAGCTCCTACAATGAGCAGTTCTTC. Amino acid sequence: CASSPPGDLSSYNEQFF.